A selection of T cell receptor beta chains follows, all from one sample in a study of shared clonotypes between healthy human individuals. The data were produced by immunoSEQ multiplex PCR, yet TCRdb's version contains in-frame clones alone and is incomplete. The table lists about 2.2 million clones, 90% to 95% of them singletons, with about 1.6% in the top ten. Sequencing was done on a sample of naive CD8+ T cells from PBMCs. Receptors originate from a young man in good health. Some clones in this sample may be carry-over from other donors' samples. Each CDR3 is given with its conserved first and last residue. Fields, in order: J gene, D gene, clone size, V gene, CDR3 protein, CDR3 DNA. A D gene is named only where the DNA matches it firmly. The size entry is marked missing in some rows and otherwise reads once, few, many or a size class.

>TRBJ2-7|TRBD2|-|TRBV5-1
CASSLAPLAGGTEQYF
TGCGCCAGCAGCTTGGCCCCACTAGCGGGAGGAACCGAGCAGTACTTC
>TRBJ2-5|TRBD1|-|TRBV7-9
CASSPRTGGMETQYF
TGTGCCAGCAGCCCACGGACAGGGGGCATGGAGACCCAGTACTTC
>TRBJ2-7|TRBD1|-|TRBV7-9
CASSPLFQGAFYEQYF
TGTGCCAGCAGCCCACTTTTCCAGGGGGCGTTCTACGAGCAGTACTTC
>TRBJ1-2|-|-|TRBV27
CASSFGTSNGYTF
TGTGCCAGCAGTTTCGGGACATCTAATGGCTACACCTTC
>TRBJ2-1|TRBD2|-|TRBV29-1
CSVPGWTSGDNEQFF
TGCAGCGTCCCCGGGTGGACTAGCGGGGACAATGAGCAGTTCTTC
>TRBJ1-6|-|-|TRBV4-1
CASSPIVPNSPLHF
TGCGCCAGCAGCCCCATCGTTCCTAATTCACCCCTCCACTTT
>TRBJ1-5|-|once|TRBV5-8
CASSSVFTGYPNQPQHF
TGTGCCAGCAGCTCGGTTTTTACAGGGTACCCCAATCAGCCCCAGCATTTT
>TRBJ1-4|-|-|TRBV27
CASSLSGEGVEKLFF
TGTGCCAGCAGTTTATCGGGTGAGGGGGTTGAAAAACTGTTTTTT
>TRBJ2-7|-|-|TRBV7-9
CASSLDHAGWNEQYF
TGTGCCAGCAGCTTAGATCACGCAGGGTGGAACGAGCAGTACTTC
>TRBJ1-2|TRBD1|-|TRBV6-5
CASTADPTGGYGYTF
TGTGCCAGCACCGCCGACCCGACAGGGGGCTATGGCTACACCTTC
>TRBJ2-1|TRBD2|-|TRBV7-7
CASSLKLAGYNEQFF
TGTGCCAGCAGCTTAAAACTAGCGGGGTACAATGAGCAGTTCTTC
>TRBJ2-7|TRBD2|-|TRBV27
CASSTPRVGGGYEQYF
TGTGCCAGCAGTACCCCCCGTGTGGGCGGGGGCTACGAGCAGTACTTC
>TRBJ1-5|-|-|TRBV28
CASSFPLWDTEPDSNQPQHF
TGTGCCAGCAGTTTCCCGCTCTGGGACACCGAACCAGATAGCAATCAGCCCCAGCATTTT
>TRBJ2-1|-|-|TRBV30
CAWSVLKPEQFF
TGTGCCTGGAGTGTACTGAAGCCAGAGCAGTTCTTC
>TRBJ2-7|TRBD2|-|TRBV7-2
CASSLTGTSGRTLVEQYF
TGTGCCAGCAGCTTGACCGGGACTAGCGGGAGGACTCTAGTCGAGCAGTACTTC
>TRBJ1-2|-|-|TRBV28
CASSSLFRAFGYTF
TGTGCCAGCAGTTCCTTATTTAGGGCTTTCGGCTACACCTTC
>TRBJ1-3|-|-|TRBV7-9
CASSGVSGNTIYF
TGTGCCAGCAGCGGAGTCTCTGGAAACACCATATATTTT
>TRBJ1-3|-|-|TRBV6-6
CASSYDSGGNTIYF
TGTGCCAGCAGTTACGACAGCGGTGGGAACACCATATATTTT
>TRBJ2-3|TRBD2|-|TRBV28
CASSRKGILAGHGMGTQYF
TGTGCCAGCAGCAGGAAGGGTATTCTAGCGGGACACGGGATGGGTACGCAGTATTTT
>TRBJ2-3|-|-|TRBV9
CASSSPSQASARGTDTQYF
TGTGCCAGCAGCTCCCCCAGCCAGGCTAGCGCTAGAGGCACAGATACGCAGTATTTT
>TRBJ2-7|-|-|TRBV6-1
CASSEALGRNYEQYF
TGTGCCAGCAGTGAAGCGCTGGGGCGGAACTACGAGCAGTACTTC
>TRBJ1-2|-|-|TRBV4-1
CASSQEPRAGAYTF
TGCGCCAGCAGCCAAGAGCCTCGGGCAGGGGCCTACACCTTC
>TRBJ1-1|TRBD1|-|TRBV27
CASSIRDRQNTEAFF
TGTGCCAGCAGTATCCGGGACAGGCAGAACACTGAAGCTTTCTTT
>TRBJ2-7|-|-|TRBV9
CASSVVWQGGHEQYF
TGTGCCAGCAGCGTAGTCTGGCAGGGAGGCCACGAGCAGTACTTC
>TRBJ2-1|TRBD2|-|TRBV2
CAIIGTTIYNEQFF
TGTGCCATAATCGGGACTACGATCTACAATGAGCAGTTCTTC
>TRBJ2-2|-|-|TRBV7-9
CASRPTGTGELFF
TGTGCCAGCAGGCCCACAGGGACCGGGGAGCTGTTTTTT
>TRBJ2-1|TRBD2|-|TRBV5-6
CASSLGLVYNEQFF
TGTGCCAGCAGCCTGGGACTAGTATACAATGAGCAGTTCTTC
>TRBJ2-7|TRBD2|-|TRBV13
CASSAGLAGDYEQYF
TGTGCCAGCAGCGCCGGACTAGCGGGAGACTACGAGCAGTACTTC
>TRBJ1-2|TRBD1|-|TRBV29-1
CSADRDARGYTF
TGCAGCGCTGACAGGGACGCGCGCGGCTACACCTTC
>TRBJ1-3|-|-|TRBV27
CASSFRQGGSGNTIYF
TGTGCCAGCAGTTTTAGGCAGGGCGGCTCTGGAAACACCATATATTTT
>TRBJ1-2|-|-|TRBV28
CASSHRRTNYGYTF
TGTGCCAGCAGTCACAGGAGAACTAACTATGGCTACACCTTC
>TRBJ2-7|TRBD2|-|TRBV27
CASSPGTSLDEQYF
TGTGCCAGCAGTCCCGGGACTAGTTTAGACGAGCAGTACTTC
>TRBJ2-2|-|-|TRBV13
CASSFGSGELFF
TGTGCCAGCAGCTTTGGGTCCGGGGAGCTGTTTTTT
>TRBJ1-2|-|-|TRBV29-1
CSVETADGYTF
TGCAGCGTTGAAACAGCCGATGGCTACACCTTC
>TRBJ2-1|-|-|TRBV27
CASSLGPGSSYNEQFF
TGTGCCAGCAGTTTGGGGCCAGGGAGCTCCTACAATGAGCAGTTCTTC
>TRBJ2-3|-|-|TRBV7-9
CATPLLKSNTQYF
TGTGCCACCCCTCTTCTTAAGTCGAATACGCAGTATTTT
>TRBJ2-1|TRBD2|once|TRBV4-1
CASSQDRRLAGYNEQFF
TGCGCCAGCAGCCAAGATAGACGACTAGCGGGCTACAATGAGCAGTTCTTC
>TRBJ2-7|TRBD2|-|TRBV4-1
CASSLRETSGAYEQYF
TGCGCCAGCAGCCTACGTGAGACTAGCGGAGCCTACGAGCAGTACTTC
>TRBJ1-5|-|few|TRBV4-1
CASGSGVGRINQPQHF
TGCGCCAGCGGCTCAGGAGTTGGGCGAATCAATCAGCCCCAGCATTTT
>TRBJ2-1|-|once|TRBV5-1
CASSAGGEQFF
TGCGCCAGCAGCGCCGGTGGTGAGCAGTTCTTC
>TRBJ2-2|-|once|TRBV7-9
CASSSLYRRPGELFF
TGTGCCAGCAGCTCCTTGTACCGTCGGCCCGGGGAGCTGTTTTTT
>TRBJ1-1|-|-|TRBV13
CASSRRGNTEAFF
TGTGCCAGCAGCCGTCGGGGAAACACTGAAGCTTTCTTT
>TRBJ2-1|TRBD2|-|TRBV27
CASTGTSSRNEQFF
TGTGCCAGTACCGGGACTAGCAGTCGGAATGAGCAGTTCTTC
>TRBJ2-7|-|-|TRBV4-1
CASSQDPFLSGLSYEQYF
TGCGCCAGCAGCCAAGATCCCTTTTTGAGCGGCCTCTCCTACGAGCAGTACTTC
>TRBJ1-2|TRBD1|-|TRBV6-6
CASSSSGGELDYGYTF
TGTGCCAGCAGTTCCTCAGGGGGCGAGTTGGACTATGGCTACACCTTC
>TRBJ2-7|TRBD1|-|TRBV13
CASSTRTGGAYEQYF
TGTGCCAGCAGCACGCGGACAGGGGGCGCGTACGAGCAGTACTTC
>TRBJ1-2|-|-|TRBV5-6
CASSLGSTAYGYTF
TGTGCCAGCAGCTTGGGGAGTACGGCCTATGGCTACACCTTC
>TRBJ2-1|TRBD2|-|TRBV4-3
CASSPRSGASGRGNEQFF
TGCGCCAGCAGCCCTCGTTCTGGGGCCAGCGGGAGGGGCAATGAGCAGTTCTTC
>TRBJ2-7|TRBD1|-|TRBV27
CASSVVPRQGLGEQYF
TGTGCCAGCAGTGTAGTCCCTCGACAGGGTCTAGGCGAGCAGTACTTC
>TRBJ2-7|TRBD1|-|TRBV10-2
CASSGGTGRVDEQYF
TGCGCCAGCAGTGGGGGGACAGGTAGAGTTGACGAGCAGTACTTC
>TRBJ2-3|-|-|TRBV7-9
CASSRVAVHKGDTQYF
TGTGCCAGCAGCCGCGTAGCGGTACATAAGGGGGATACGCAGTATTTT
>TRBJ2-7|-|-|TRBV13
CASSSAGSGGQAVGYEQYF
TGTGCCAGCAGCTCCGCGGGTTCCGGCGGGCAGGCGGTTGGGTACGAGCAGTACTTC
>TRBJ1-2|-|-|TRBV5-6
CASSFRSGNYGYTF
TGTGCCAGCAGCTTTCGTTCAGGGAACTATGGCTACACCTTC
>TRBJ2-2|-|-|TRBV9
CASSVGGNTGELFF
TGTGCCAGCAGCGTTGGGGGGAACACCGGGGAGCTGTTTTTT
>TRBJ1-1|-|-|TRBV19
CASSITNTGPTEAFF
TGTGCCAGTAGTATCACAAATACGGGCCCCACTGAAGCTTTCTTT
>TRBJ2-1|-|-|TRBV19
CASSRVRDFSEQFF
TGTGCCAGTAGCCGCGTTCGGGATTTTAGTGAGCAGTTCTTC
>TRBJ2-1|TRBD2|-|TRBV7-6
CASSLGAAAGRGNEQFF
TGTGCCAGCAGCTTAGGGGCAGCCGCCGGGAGGGGGAATGAGCAGTTCTTC